The 26 T cell receptor beta chains in this list originate from one sample, sequenced in a study of cytomegalovirus exposure and HLA in healthy donors. Primers: 60 Vbeta forward and 13 Jbeta reverse. TCRdb keeps only in-frame clones here, not all; method: immunoSEQ multiplex PCR. Its listing shows 110,000 to 150,000 clones. Sequencing was performed on PBMCs. Receptor source: a young woman in good health and CMV-seronegative.

V gene TRBV15 combines with J gene TRBJ1-5; 10 bases are shared with TRBD1. The CDR3 runs 16 residues. Looked up from germline, CDR1 is LNHNV and CDR2 is YYDKDF (reference sequence). With V trimmed by 5 bases and J by 5 bases, 9 bases remained unmatched. The chain's CDR3 is CATSDLPGQGYQPQHF. The CDR3 DNA reads as TGTGCCACCAGCGATTTACCGGGACAGGGGTATCAGCCCCAGCATTTT.

The rearrangement joins TRBV5-4 to TRBJ2-2, with D unclear. In germline, CDR1 is SGHNT, CDR2 YYREEE (reference sequence). With 0 bases removed from V and 6 bases from J, the gap between germline ends came to 9 bases. The CDR3 extends over 14 amino acids. The CDR3 loop is CASSLAVASGELFF. In DNA form, the CDR3 reads TGTGCCAGCAGCTTGGCCGTGGCCTCCGGGGAGCTGTTTTTT.

V and J are TRBV9 and TRBJ2-3; TRBD1 matches at 7 bases. Germline V gene lookup returns CDR1 SGDLS and CDR2 YYNGEE. The CDR3 runs 16 residues. The J segment lost 2 bases and the V segment lost 3 bases, leaving 9 bases of the junction unmatched. The CDR3 DNA sequence: TGTGCCAGCAGCGCCGGGACAGCGCGTCCCACAGATACGCAGTATTTT. Protein sequence: CASSAGTARPTDTQYF.

The CDR3 bases are TGTGCCAGTAGTATAGGTACGGCTAGCAGGAGCACAGATACGCAGTATTTT. Its translation is CASSIGTASRSTDTQYF. This chain connects TRBV19 to TRBJ2-3; a weak D match, TRBD2 (5 bases). The CDR3 spans 17 residues. V was shortened by 1 base and J by 0 bases, with 14 bases between the two germline ends. CDR1 is LNHDA and CDR2 is SQIVND in the germline V gene (reference sequence).

The chain couples TRBV7-2 to TRBJ1-5; 7 bases fit TRBD1. Germline trimming cut 0 bases from V and 6 bases from J; bases unmatched to any gene: 8. This CDR3 has 16 residues. Per germline, CDR1 SGHTA and CDR2 FQGNSA. The CDR3 sequence: CASSLALQGVSQPQHF. CDR3 nucleotide sequence: TGTGCCAGCAGCTTAGCGCTCCAGGGGGTGAGTCAGCCCCAGCATTTT. The full variable domain, its missing parts supplied by reference TRBV7-2 and TRBJ1-5, is GAGVSQSPSNKVTEKGKDVELRCDPISGHTALYWYRQSLGQGLEFLIYFQGNSAPDKSGLPSDRFSAERTGGSVSTLTIQRTQQEDSAVYLCASSLALQGVSQPQHFGDGTRLSIL.

The chain has TRBV19 and TRBJ2-2; 10 bases line up with TRBD1. Unmatched junction bases numbered 6, after V lost 4 bases and J lost 4 bases. Germline V gene data show CDR1 as LNHDA and CDR2 as SQIVND (reference sequence). This CDR3 region has 16 residues. CDR3 residues: CASSRPGQGSTGELFF. The CDR3 DNA sequence: TGTGCCAGTAGTAGGCCGGGACAGGGGTCCACCGGGGAGCTGTTTTTT.

This chain uses TRBV19 with TRBJ1-5; 10 nucleotides agree with TRBD1. The CDR3 extends over 17 amino acids. The V gene's germline CDR1 is LNHDA and CDR2 SQIVND (reference sequence). V gave up 5 bases and J gave up 1 base; unmatched junction bases: 8. The CDR3 region is CASSGRQGAGSNQPQHF. CDR3 coding DNA: TGTGCCAGTAGTGGACGACAGGGGGCCGGGAGCAATCAGCCCCAGCATTTT.

The chain employs TRBV5-1 and TRBJ2-5; TRBD1 might be the D (6 bases). The DNA end is a closer match to TRBJ2-7, so the J assignment may be wrong. Germline CDR1 reads SGHRS; CDR2 reads YFSETQ. The CDR3 covers 13 residues. The CDR3 spells CASSLDRDYEQYF. The CDR3 coding sequence is TGCGCCAGCAGCTTGGACAGGGACTACGAGCAGTACTTC.

The gene calls are TRBV19 and TRBJ2-2, with D possibly TRBD2 on 6 matching bases. Germline V gives CDR1 LNHDA, CDR2 SQIVND (reference sequence). The CDR3 extends over 16 amino acids. Trimming removed 5 bases at V and 5 bases at J, with 18 bases between. CDR3 sequence reads: CASSPGARRGTGELFF. The CDR3 DNA sequence: TGTGCCAGTAGTCCCGGGGCCCGGAGGGGAACCGGGGAGCTGTTTTTT.

The J gene is TRBJ2-3, the V gene TRBV7-2, with TRBD1 matching over 8 bases. V was clipped by 4 bases and J by 6 bases; unmatched bases: 9. The length of the CDR3 is 15 residues. Germline CDR1 and CDR2: SGHTA and FQGNSA. The DNA of the CDR3 is TGTGCCAGCAGCTCGACAGGGGTGCACCGTGATACGCAGTATTTT. This sequence encodes CASSSTGVHRDTQYF.

The CDR3 nucleotides read TGTGCCAGCAGCGTGGGACTAGAGGCGGAGACCCAGTACTTC. Protein sequence: CASSVGLEAETQYF. This chain connects TRBV9 to TRBJ2-5, with TRBD2 identical over 8 bases. CDR3 size: 14 residues. Losses at the gene ends were 2 bases for V and 5 bases for J; bases not matched to a gene: 5. Germline CDR1 and CDR2: SGDLS and YYNGEE.

The chain is built from TRBV27 and TRBJ1-1, with D perhaps matching TRBD1 (5 bases). V lost 4 bases and J lost 4, with 16 bases in between. Per the germline V gene, CDR1 is MNHEY and CDR2 is SMNVEV (reference sequence). The CDR3 consists of 15 residues. Here the CDR3 DNA reads TGTGCCAGCAGTTCGGGTGGGGCCCCTTCCACTGAAGCTTTCTTT. Protein: CASSSGGAPSTEAFF.

The gene calls are TRBV9 and TRBJ2-3, with D possibly TRBD1 on 5 matching bases. The germline V gene encodes CDR1 SGDLS and CDR2 YYNGEE. The length of the CDR3 is 15 residues. Trimming removed 2 bases at V and 2 bases at J, with 12 bases between. The CDR3 region is CASSVYDRYTDTQYF. Written as DNA, the CDR3 is TGTGCCAGCAGCGTTTATGACAGATACACAGATACGCAGTATTTT.

The V and J genes are TRBV30 and TRBJ1-4; 9 bases map to TRBD1. The CDR3 runs 16 residues. V dropped 0 bases and J dropped 1; count of bases not matched to a gene: 3. Germline CDR1 and CDR2: GTSNPN and SVGIG (reference sequence). The CDR3 loop reads CAWSVPGQGTNEKLFF. CDR3 coding DNA: TGTGCCTGGAGTGTCCCGGGACAGGGAACTAATGAAAAACTGTTTTTT.

The rearrangement joins TRBV2 to TRBJ1-3; 10 bases are shared with TRBD1. Germline values: CDR1 SNHLY, CDR2 FYNNEI. Trimming took 7 bases from V and 12 from J; bases not matched to a gene: 9. CDR3 length equals 13 residues. The CDR3 protein is CASIVRQGASIYF. CDR3 in DNA: TGTGCCAGCATTGTTAGACAGGGGGCGAGCATATATTTT. Drawing the rest from reference TRBV2 and TRBJ1-3, the complete variable domain is EPEVTQTPSHQVTQMGQEVILRCVPISNHLYFYWYRQILGQKVEFLVSFYNNEISEKSEIFDDQFSVERPDGSNFTLKIRSTKLEDSAMYFCASIVRQGASIYFGEGSWLTVV.

The chain combines TRBV18 with TRBJ2-2; a weak D match, TRBD1 (5 bases). This CDR3 is built from 14 residues. The ends were cut back, 3 bases at V and 6 bases at J, with 11 bases in the middle. Germline CDR1 reads KGHSH; CDR2 reads LQKENI. The CDR3 region has the DNA TGTGCCAGCTCACCCGACAGTACAGCCGGGGAGCTGTTTTTT. Translated: CASSPDSTAGELFF.

The chain uses TRBV4-2 and TRBJ2-1; D gene unclear. Germline CDR1 reads LGHNA; CDR2 reads YNFKEQ. Trimming took off 1 base at V and 2 bases at J, with 15 bases between the two ends. This CDR3 has 17 amino acids. The CDR3 sequence: CASSQASDSTAYNEQFF. CDR3 bases: TGTGCCAGCAGCCAAGCTTCCGACTCTACCGCCTACAATGAGCAGTTCTTC.

The chain uses TRBV9 and TRBJ2-7; 12 nucleotides align to TRBD2. Germline V gene lookup returns CDR1 SGDLS and CDR2 YYNGEE. There are 18 residues in the CDR3. The V gene end was trimmed by 4 bases and the J gene end by 0 bases; junction bases not matched to a gene: 11. In DNA form, the CDR3 reads TGTGCCAGCAGCCCCCCGGGACTAGCGGGTTACAGCTCCTACGAGCAGTACGTC. Protein: CASSPPGLAGYSSYEQYV.

The rearrangement uses TRBV5-1 and TRBJ1-3, with D tentatively TRBD1 (5 bases). Germline loops: CDR1 SGHRS, CDR2 YFSETQ. This CDR3 comprises 15 residues. V was shortened by 0 bases and J by 0 bases, with 7 bases between the two germline ends. DNA for the CDR3: TGCGCCAGCAGCTTGGGTGACAGCTCTGGAAACACCATATATTTT. It specifies CASSLGDSSGNTIYF.

This chain connects TRBV5-1 to TRBJ1-1; no firm D call. The ends were cut back, 2 bases at V and 1 base at J, with 9 bases in the middle. Germline V lookup: CDR1 SGHRS, CDR2 YFSETQ. This CDR3 spans 14 amino acids. CDR3 residues: CASSFNVGNTEAFF. Here the CDR3 DNA reads TGCGCCAGCAGCTTCAATGTCGGGAACACTGAAGCTTTCTTT.

The J gene is TRBJ2-1, the V gene TRBV7-2; unclear D gene. This CDR3 has 15 residues. Germline-derived CDR1 and CDR2 are SGHTA and FQGNSA. Trimming stripped 3 bases from V and 10 bases from J, with 19 bases between. CDR3 sequence reads: CASSFWAHGSLEQFF. CDR3 DNA: TGTGCCAGCAGCTTTTGGGCTCACGGCTCTTTAGAGCAGTTCTTC.

This chain's CDR3 is CAWSVPGQGYEKLFF. The CDR3 nucleotides are TGTGCCTGGAGTGTACCCGGACAGGGTTACGAAAAACTGTTTTTT. The chain has TRBV30 and TRBJ1-4; TRBD1 aligns across 8 bases. The CDR3 sequence is 15 residues long. After removal of 0 bases from V and 8 bases from J, the junction contained 8 bases not matched to a gene. Looked up from germline, CDR1 is GTSNPN and CDR2 is SVGIG (reference sequence).

The chain employs TRBV29-1 and TRBJ2-2; D remains ambiguous. This CDR3 region has 13 residues. Germline V lookup: CDR1 SQVTM, CDR2 ANQGSEA. V was trimmed by 1 base and J by 6 bases, leaving 9 bases between them. This chain's CDR3 is CSVEVGSSGELFF. The CDR3 bases are TGCAGCGTTGAAGTGGGCAGTTCCGGGGAGCTGTTTTTT.

The chain carries TRBV5-1 and TRBJ2-7; TRBD1 matches at 9 bases. Germline CDR1 SGHRS, CDR2 YFSETQ. V lost 3 bases to trimming and J lost 2 bases; unmatched junction nucleotides: 3. This CDR3 has 14 amino acids. DNA for the CDR3: TGCGCCAGCAGCTACAGGGGGCCCCCCTACGAGCAGTACGTC. This encodes CASSYRGPPYEQYV.

The chain combines TRBV4-2 with TRBJ1-3, with a possible D match to TRBD1 (6 bases). This CDR3 spans 16 amino acids. Germline V gene lookup returns CDR1 LGHNA and CDR2 YNFKEQ. The ends were cut back, 0 bases at V and 4 bases at J, with 13 bases in the middle. CDR3 DNA: TGTGCCAGCAGCCAAGATAGGTACAGGGAGGGAAACACCATATATTTT. Translating it yields CASSQDRYREGNTIYF.

V and J are TRBV2 and TRBJ2-1; unclear D gene. This CDR3 region has 12 residues. Germline CDR1 is SNHLY and CDR2 is FYNNEI. V was shortened by 3 bases and J by 8 bases, with 8 bases between the two germline ends. The CDR3 bases are TGTGCCAGCAGTGAGGAGTTCCATGAGCAGTTCTTC. It encodes CASSEEFHEQFF.